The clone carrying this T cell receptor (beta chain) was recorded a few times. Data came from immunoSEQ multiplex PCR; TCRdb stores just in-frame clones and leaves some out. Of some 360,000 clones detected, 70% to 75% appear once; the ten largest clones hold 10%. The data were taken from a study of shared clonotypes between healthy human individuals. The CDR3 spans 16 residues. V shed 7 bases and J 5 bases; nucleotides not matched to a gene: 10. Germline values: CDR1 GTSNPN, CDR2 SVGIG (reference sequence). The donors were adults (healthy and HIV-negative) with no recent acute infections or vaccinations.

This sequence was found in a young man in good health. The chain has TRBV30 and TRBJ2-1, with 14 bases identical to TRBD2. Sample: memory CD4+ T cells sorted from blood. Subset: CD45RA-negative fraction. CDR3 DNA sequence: TGTGCCTTCTTTCCGGGACTAGCGGGAGTAGACAATGAGCAGTTCTTC. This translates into CAFFPGLAGVDNEQFF.